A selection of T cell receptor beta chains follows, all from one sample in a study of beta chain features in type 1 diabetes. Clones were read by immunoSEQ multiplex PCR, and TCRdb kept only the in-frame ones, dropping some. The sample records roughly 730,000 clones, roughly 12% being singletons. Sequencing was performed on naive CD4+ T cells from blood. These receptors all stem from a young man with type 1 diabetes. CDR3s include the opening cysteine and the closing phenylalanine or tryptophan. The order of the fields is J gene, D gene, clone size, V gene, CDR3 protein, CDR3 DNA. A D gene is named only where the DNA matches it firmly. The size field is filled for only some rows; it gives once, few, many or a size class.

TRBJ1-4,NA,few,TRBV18,CASSPFLQGREKLFF,TGTGCCAGCTCACCGTTTCTGCAGGGTCGTGAAAAACTGTTTTTT
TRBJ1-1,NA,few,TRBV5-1,CASSSLSRQNTEAFF,TGCGCCAGCAGCTCCCTAAGCCGACAGAACACTGAAGCTTTCTTT
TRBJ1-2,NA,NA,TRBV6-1,CASSEGPGYGYTF,TGTGCCAGCAGTGAAGGGCCAGGATATGGCTACACCTTC
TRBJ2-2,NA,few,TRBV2,CASVVMGGLTGELFF,TGTGCCAGCGTTGTCATGGGGGGCTTGACCGGGGAGCTGTTTTTT
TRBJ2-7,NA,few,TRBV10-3,CAIRDTSYEQYF,TGTGCCATCAGGGACACCTCCTACGAGCAGTACTTC
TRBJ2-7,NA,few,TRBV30,CAWGGSYEQYF,TGTGCCTGGGGGGGCTCCTACGAGCAGTACTTC
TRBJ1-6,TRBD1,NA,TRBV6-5,CASSYGTGNSPLHF,TGTGCCAGCAGTTACGGGACAGGCAATTCACCCCTCCACTTT
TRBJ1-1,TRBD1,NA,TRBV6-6,CASSYSGQGETEAFF,TGTGCCAGCAGTTACTCGGGACAGGGGGAGACTGAAGCTTTCTTT
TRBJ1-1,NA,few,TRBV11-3,CASPRRGDTEAFF,TGTGCCAGCCCGCGACGGGGTGACACTGAAGCTTTCTTT
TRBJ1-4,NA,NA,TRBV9,CASSSTDWDEKLFF,TGTGCCAGCAGCTCTACCGACTGGGATGAAAAACTGTTTTTT
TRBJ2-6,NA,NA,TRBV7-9,CASSPEGRAGANVLTF,TGTGCCAGCAGCCCCGAGGGCCGGGCTGGGGCCAACGTCCTGACTTTC
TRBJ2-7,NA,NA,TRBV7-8,CASSFGDEQYF,TGTGCCAGCAGCTTCGGGGACGAGCAGTACTTC
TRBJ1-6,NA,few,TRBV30,CAWSPLTISTSPLHF,TGTGCCTGGAGTCCTCTCACCATTTCAACTTCACCCCTCCACTTT
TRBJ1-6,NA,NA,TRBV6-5,CASSTTGDNSPLHF,TGTGCCAGCAGTACGACAGGCGACAATTCACCCCTCCACTTT
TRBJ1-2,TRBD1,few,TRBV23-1,CASSQGQERYYGYTF,TGCGCCAGCAGTCAAGGACAGGAGCGTTACTATGGCTACACCTTC
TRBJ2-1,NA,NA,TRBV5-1,CASSLDISSYNEQFF,TGCGCCAGCAGCTTGGATATTAGCTCCTACAATGAGCAGTTCTTC
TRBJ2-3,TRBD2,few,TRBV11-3,CASSLLAGFTDTQYF,TGTGCCAGCAGCTTACTAGCGGGGTTCACAGATACGCAGTATTTT
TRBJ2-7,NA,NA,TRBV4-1,CASSQAGFGTATLEQYF,TGCGCCAGCAGCCAAGCGGGGTTCGGGACGGCCACCTTGGAGCAGTACTTC
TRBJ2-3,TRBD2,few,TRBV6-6,CASSYSAGGAADTQYF,TGTGCCAGCAGTTACTCTGCGGGGGGCGCCGCAGATACGCAGTATTTT
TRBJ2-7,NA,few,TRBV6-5,CASSRGPYEQYF,TGTGCCAGCAGCCGGGGTCCCTACGAGCAGTACTTC
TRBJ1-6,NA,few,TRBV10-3,CAISTDSDNSPLHF,TGTGCCATCAGTACGGACTCGGATAATTCACCCCTCCACTTT
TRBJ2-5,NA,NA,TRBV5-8,CASTNGHALGQETQYF,TGTGCCAGCACCAACGGACATGCCCTAGGCCAAGAGACCCAGTACTTC
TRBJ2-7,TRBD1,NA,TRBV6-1,CASKRETGGYEQYF,TGTGCCAGCAAACGAGAGACAGGGGGCTACGAGCAGTACTTC
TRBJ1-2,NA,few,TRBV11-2,CASSSTGILYGYTF,TGTGCCAGCAGCTCAACAGGAATCCTCTATGGCTACACCTTC
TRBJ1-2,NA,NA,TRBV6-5,CASSKTDVNYGYTF,TGTGCCAGCAGCAAAACAGATGTTAACTATGGCTACACCTTC
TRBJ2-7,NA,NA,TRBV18,CASSPSTAKDEQYF,TGTGCCAGCTCACCATCCACAGCGAAGGACGAGCAGTACTTC
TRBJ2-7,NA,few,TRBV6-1,CASSGRGHGTYEQYF,TGTGCCAGCAGTGGACGCGGGCATGGGACCTACGAGCAGTACTTC
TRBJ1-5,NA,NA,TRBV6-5,CASTPRGGLNQPQHF,TGTGCCAGCACCCCTCGGGGAGGGCTAAATCAGCCCCAGCATTTT